Detailed here is one T cell receptor (beta chain). As yet, its antigen is unknown. Investigators separated out CD4+ T cells once around nine days of culture had passed. Nucleocapsid antibodies stayed negative before and after vaccination, showing no earlier SARS-CoV-2 infection. This CDR3 has 17 residues. Germline CDR1 reads SEHNR; CDR2 reads FQNEAQ (reference sequence). Trimming left V 6 bases short and J 4 bases short, with 24 bases between. This entry comes from a study of vaccination effects on CD4 cells after COVID-19. The assay was immunoSEQ multiplex PCR, and TCRdb's table has in-frame clones only and misses some. The data show roughly 29,000 clones, 50% to 70% seen once.

The origin of this receptor is a human donor who received a COVID-19 vaccine. The genes are TRBV7-9 and TRBJ1-2, with D possibly matching TRBD1 (6 bases). The sample in question was CD4+ T cells from PBMCs cultured without peptide, obtained before COVID-19 vaccination. CDR3 in amino acids: CASSDQQGPGRGYGYTF. CDR3 bases: TGTGCCAGCAGTGACCAACAGGGTCCAGGACGCGGCTATGGCTACACCTTC.